This T cell receptor beta chain was obtained from a study of shared clonotypes between healthy human individuals (dated by TCRdb to about 2020). In terms of the full investigation: The cohort included three men and a couple of women between 18 and 49 years of age. For each donor, CD4 naive and CD4 memory were each run on three plates, CD8 naive on two plates, and CD8 memory on one plate. To estimate repertoire size and how much clonotypes are shared between individuals, the study performed deep sequencing of blood TCR repertoires from a handful of healthy adults. To increase sequencing depth and limit assay-specific biases, TCR repertoire library preparation and sequencing were carried out by different laboratories using diverse techniques. Leukapheresis yielded between about 0.9 and 9 billion PBMCs per donor.

The CDR3 sequence holds 13 residues, the cysteine and phenylalanine included. Just CDR3 DNA is preserved here, 39 bases in frame from base 1. V and J are truncated by 0 bases and 3 bases respectively, leaving an intervening sequence of 6 bases. Per the germline V gene, MNHEY is the CDR1 and SVGAGI is the CDR2. A few counts support this clone. Its antigen remains undetermined. No much larger clone exists at a distance of one base, and base qualities are not known. The donors were healthy, HIV-negative adults with no recently reported acute infections or vaccinations. Every donor was a Caucasian adult living in Nashville, Tennessee, USA. The CD8 memory samples were a combination of magnetically selected CD45RO+ cells and CCR7-negative CD45RA+ effector memory (TemRA) cells. After blood collection by leukapheresis, PBMCs were isolated using Ficoll-Histopaque density gradient centrifugation and then cryopreserved in the vapor phase of liquid nitrogen. Analytical flow cytometry was used to check the purity and quantity of each magnetically sorted T cell population. Genomic DNA was isolated from every sorted fraction and measured by UV absorbance on a Nanodrop 2000c.

TCR CDR3 regions were amplified from genomic DNA by multiplex PCR using the deep immunoSEQ assay. Genomic DNA extracted from each cell subset was distributed evenly over all wells of several immunoSEQ 96-well plates, and each plate served as one replicate. For sorted subsets, 200 ng of genomic DNA, equivalent to 25,000 to 30,000 T cell genomes, went into each replicate PCR. Purified libraries were measured with a Qubit 3.0 fluorometer, size-checked on a Bioanalyzer 2100, and measured again with the KAPA Library Quantification kit. A separate single-read 150-cycle Illumina NextSeq 550 flow cell was used to sequence each immunoSEQ 96-well plate. In the original analysis: The immunoSEQ output contained only junctional sequences without quality scores, so filtering could not match that applied to full-length reads. Sequences were annotated with PyIR, a Python wrapper for IgBLAST v1.9, and V/J genes and CDR3 were assigned using IMGT germline references. Reads were filtered out if the reads had weak V/J assignments (E-value above 1e-6), no CDR3, stop codons, out-of-frame junctions, or ambiguous translated residues. V3J clonotypes were defined as sequences sharing an identical inferred V gene, J gene, and CDR3 amino acid sequence. Percentage overlap between repertoires was computed as shared unique clonotypes divided by the size of the smaller repertoire. Three approaches were used to assess repertoire richness: RTK rarefaction, the Chao1 estimator, and Recon v2.1 estimates of unobserved clonotypes. OLGA was used to compute generation probabilities for all TCRbeta clonotypes that the gDNA method yielded from a handful of donors. Imported from immuneACCESS, the table was reduced by TCRdb to in-frame sequences with V and J called. These copies leave out some clones; in studies compared against another copy, an unresolved V gene accounts for under half, and the cause of the remainder is not known. The V and J calls and clone size are taken from that table; D and trimming were inferred from the DNA. The table for this sample lists about 690,000 clones; about 90% of them were counted only once. About 33% of the sample is held by the ten biggest clonotypes.

The research as a whole found: Approximately 4.8% of naive CD4, approximately 3.7% of naive CD8, about 2.4% of memory CD4, and less than 0.45% of memory CD8 clonotypes were shared across several donors. Sampling was restricted to blood, and TCR repertoires in tissue are likely to differ from TCR repertoires in blood. Even with the large sequencing depth, rarefaction of the sorted-subset datasets indicated that sequencing was incomplete. Clonotypes shared by all four sorted-subset donors showed higher generation probabilities than non-shared clonotypes. The small number of donors limited the genetic and exposure-history diversity represented. Pairwise subsampling indicated that sequencing depth was expected to affect the degree of clonotype sharing among donors. Estimated clonotype richness was generally larger for naive than for memory subsets.

This receptor was identified in a man aged 18-30 years in good health. Some clones in this sample may be carry-over from other donors' samples. This chain is built from TRBV6-5 and TRBJ2-7, with the D gene not clear enough to name. Sequences were obtained from memory CD8+ T cells from PBMCs. Explained via the paper, the cell subset or site label denotes: CD45RO+ cells pooled with CCR7-negative TemRA cells. The nucleotide sequence reads as follows: TGTGCCAGCAGTTACTCTATGGACTACGAGCAGTACTTC. This encodes CASSYSMDYEQYF.